The source of this T cell receptor beta chain is a study of T cells after yellow fever vaccination. One entry per CDR3 protein results from TCRdb running MiXCR on the 5' RACE reads. The sample lists some 560,000 distinct CDR3 sequences, about 19% occurring once. CDR1 is SGHVS and CDR2 is FQNEAQ in the germline V gene. The CDR3 is 14 amino acids. The germline V and J ends were trimmed by 5 bases and 3 bases, with 11 bases remaining between them. The TCR originated in a man aged 25 to 40 who received the YFV17D yellow fever vaccine. The J gene is TRBJ2-1, the V gene TRBV7-8; the D gene is possibly TRBD2 (6 bases). The sample consisted of PBMCs, taken 15 days after the yellow fever booster vaccination. The CDR3 DNA is TGTGCCAGCAGCCATGGGACTTTCTACAATGAGCAGTTCTTC. Protein: CASSHGTFYNEQFF. The full variable domain, in which reference TRBV7-8 and TRBJ2-1 provide the parts outside the CDR3, is GAGVSQSPRYKVAKRGQDVALRCDPISGHVSLFWYQQALGQGPEFLTYFQNEAQLDKSGLPSDRFFAERPEGSVSTLKIQRTQQEDSAVYLCASSHGTFYNEQFFGPGTRLTVL.